The 28 T cell receptor beta chains presented below share a single source sample, sequenced in a study of cytotoxic CD8 clonotypes in ibrutinib-treated CLL. Using immunoSEQ multiplex PCR, the repertoire was profiled, and TCRdb retains in-frame clones only, with some absent. The sample records about 45,000 clones, 60% to 80% being singletons. The sequenced sample was PBMCs, obtained after 12 months of ibrutinib treatment. The receptors shown here come from a human donor with chronic lymphocytic leukemia.

This clone appeared a few times. The chain is built from TRBV5-1 and TRBJ1-2; 7 nucleotides match TRBD1. The germline V gene has CDR1 SGHRS and CDR2 YFSETQ. Unmatched junction bases numbered 2, after V lost 0 bases and J lost 3 bases. CDR3 length equals 14 residues. CDR3 nucleotides: TGCGCCAGCAGCTTGGTAGACAGGGACTATGGCTACACCTTC. It yields the protein CASSLVDRDYGYTF.

The V gene is TRBV30, the J gene TRBJ1-2; no firm D call. Germline CDR1 reads GTSNPN; CDR2 reads SVGIG (reference sequence). This CDR3 region has 14 residues. V was clipped by 4 bases and J by 2 bases, with 14 bases between them. The CDR3 spells CAWTPLGSNYGYTF. CDR3 bases: TGTGCCTGGACGCCATTGGGCTCCAACTATGGCTACACCTTC.

CDR3 in amino acids: CASSSAPLAAGNTQYF. Written as DNA, the CDR3 is TGTGCCAGCAGCTCCGCCCCACTAGCGGCGGGGAATACGCAGTATTTT. This chain links TRBV9 with TRBJ2-3, with 8 bases identical to TRBD2. The length of the CDR3 is 16 residues. The V segment lost 4 bases and the J segment 7 bases; nucleotides outside the gene matches: 14. CDR1 is SGDLS and CDR2 is YYNGEE in the germline V gene.

V usage is TRBV7-6 and J usage is TRBJ2-2, with D uncertain. The length of the CDR3 is 13 residues. Germline V gene sequence: CDR1 SGHVS, CDR2 FNYEAQ. Trimming cost V 1 base and J 7 bases, with 7 bases left between them. The CDR3 sequence: CASSLESRGELFF. The CDR3 DNA is TGTGCCAGCAGCTTAGAGAGTCGCGGGGAGCTGTTTTTT.

The rearrangement uses TRBV11-3 and TRBJ2-1; a possible D gene is TRBD1 (6 bases). There are 15 residues in the CDR3. From germline, CDR1 is SGHNT and CDR2 YENEEA. Trimming left V 5 bases short and J 2 bases short, with 13 bases between. The CDR3 region is CASSRLGAPYNEQFF. CDR3 bases: TGTGCCAGCAGCCGTTTGGGGGCCCCCTACAATGAGCAGTTCTTC.

This sequence joins TRBV7-2 and TRBJ2-1; TRBD2 agrees at 11 bases. Germline V gives CDR1 SGHTA, CDR2 FQGNSA. The CDR3 has 17 residues. V lost 1 base and J lost 7; bases outside the gene matches: 9. CDR3 loop: CASSLVGGASGGNEQFF. In nucleotides, the CDR3 is TGTGCCAGCAGCTTAGTAGGTGGAGCTAGCGGGGGGAATGAGCAGTTCTTC.

The chain is built from TRBV5-6 and TRBJ2-1; unclear D gene. The germline gives CDR1 SGHDT, CDR2 YYEEEE. V shed 4 bases and J shed 3 bases, with 14 bases lying between them. CDR3 length equals 15 residues. As DNA, the CDR3 is TGTGCCAGCAGCGAGATGCGACACCACTACAATGAGCAGTTCTTC. Its protein product is CASSEMRHHYNEQFF. The full variable domain, with the rest looked up from reference TRBV5-6 and TRBJ2-1, is DAGVTQSPTHLIKTRGQQVTLRCSPKSGHDTVSWYQQALGQGPQFIFQYYEEEERQRGNFPDRFSGHQFPNYSSELNVNALLLGDSALYLCASSEMRHHYNEQFFGPGTRLTVL.

The CDR3: CASSLSGGLYTDTQYF. In DNA form, the CDR3 reads TGTGCCAGCAGCTTAAGCGGGGGGCTGTACACAGATACGCAGTATTTT. This chain joins TRBV5-4 and TRBJ2-3; 9 bases are shared with TRBD2. Trimming at V came to 2 bases and at J to 2 bases, leaving 6 bases not matched to a gene. From germline, CDR1 is SGHNT and CDR2 YYREEE (reference sequence). The CDR3 has 16 residues.

The chain employs TRBV9 and TRBJ2-7; 9 bases line up with TRBD1. The trim removed 0 bases at V and 5 bases at J, leaving 6 bases unmatched. The CDR3 consists of 15 residues. The germline V gene encodes CDR1 SGDLS and CDR2 YYNGEE. CDR3 loop: CASSVVGQGSHEQYF. In DNA, the CDR3 is TGTGCCAGCAGCGTAGTGGGACAGGGAAGCCACGAGCAGTACTTC.

This chain joins TRBV9 and TRBJ2-3, with 7 bases identical to TRBD1. V trimming: 0 bases; J trimming: 4 bases; junction bases outside the gene matches: 8. Looked up from germline, CDR1 is SGDLS and CDR2 is YYNGEE. The CDR3 sequence is 16 residues long. This CDR3 is CASSVGLQGYSDTQYF. CDR3 bases: TGTGCCAGCAGCGTAGGTCTACAGGGGTACTCAGATACGCAGTATTTT.

The chain carries TRBV2 and TRBJ2-1; D unresolved. CDR1 SNHLY and CDR2 FYNNEI come from the germline V gene. There are 15 residues in the CDR3. Trimming removed 1 base at V and 6 bases at J, with 13 bases between. The CDR3, as DNA: TGTGCCAGCAGTGAAGAGGTTCTGTTGGGCAATGAGCAGTTCTTC. This sequence encodes CASSEEVLLGNEQFF.

V is TRBV5-1 and J is TRBJ1-3; D is unresolved. CDR3 length equals 15 residues. CDR1 is SGHRS and CDR2 is YFSETQ in the germline V gene. Deletions cut 0 bases from V and 0 bases from J, with 7 bases between. The CDR3 sequence: CASSLDGSSGNTIYF. The CDR3 coding sequence is TGCGCCAGCAGCTTGGACGGAAGCTCTGGAAACACCATATATTTT.

V usage is TRBV10-3 and J usage is TRBJ1-1; tentative D call: TRBD1 (5 bases). This CDR3 region has 15 residues. V lost 4 bases to trimming and J lost 5 bases, with 17 bases between them. Germline loops: CDR1 ENHRY, CDR2 SYGVKD. CDR3 sequence (DNA): TGTGCCATCAGTGGACGGGAGGGGTGGGGGACTGAAGCTTTCTTT. Protein sequence: CAISGREGWGTEAFF.

The chain employs TRBV2 and TRBJ2-2, with a possible D match to TRBD2 (6 bases). This CDR3 contains 15 residues. The germline V and J ends were trimmed by 6 bases and 5 bases, with 16 bases remaining between them. CDR1 is SNHLY and CDR2 is FYNNEI in the germline V gene. In DNA, the CDR3 is TGTGCCAGCAGACCCGGGACTGACAGAACCGGGGAGCTGTTTTTT. The encoded protein is CASRPGTDRTGELFF. The whole variable domain, remainder taken from reference TRBV2 and TRBJ2-2, is EPEVTQTPSHQVTQMGQEVILRCVPISNHLYFYWYRQILGQKVEFLVSFYNNEISEKSEIFDDQFSVERPDGSNFTLKIRSTKLEDSAMYFCASRPGTDRTGELFFGEGSRLTVL.

Only one count was recorded for this clone. This chain links TRBV19 with TRBJ1-4; D ambiguous. V was pared by 6 bases and J by 8 bases, with 13 bases between. The CDR3 covers 13 residues. From germline, CDR1 is LNHDA and CDR2 SQIVND (reference sequence). The CDR3 region is CASSPRVEEKLFF. DNA of the CDR3: TGTGCCAGTAGCCCCCGGGTCGAAGAAAAACTGTTTTTT. Based on the CDR3 plus reference TRBV19 and TRBJ1-4, the full variable domain is DGGITQSPKYLFRKEGQNVTLSCEQNLNHDAMYWYRQDPGQGLRLIYYSQIVNDFQKGDIAEGYSVSREKKESFPLTVTSAQKNPTAFYLCASSPRVEEKLFFGSGTQLSVL.

For the CDR3, the DNA is TGTGCCAGCAGTGCGACATTCAACTCCTACAATGAGCAGTTCTTC. Translating gives CASSATFNSYNEQFF. This chain links TRBV6-1 with TRBJ2-1, with no clear D. Germline CDR1 is MNHNS and CDR2 is SASEGT. The CDR3 totals 15 residues. V was trimmed by 4 bases and J by 0 bases, leaving 10 bases between them.

The rearrangement links TRBV29-1 to TRBJ1-2; TRBD1 agrees at 9 bases. Germline CDR1 is SQVTM and CDR2 is ANQGSEA. The CDR3 totals 14 residues. The ends lost 0 bases at V and 9 bases at J; junction bases unmatched: 8. The CDR3 region is CSVEEAQGARSYTF. The CDR3 DNA is TGCAGCGTTGAAGAAGCACAGGGGGCGCGAAGCTACACCTTC.

This chain uses TRBV5-1 with TRBJ1-3; D not resolved. The CDR3 contains 14 residues. Germline V gene data show CDR1 as SGHRS and CDR2 as YFSETQ. The germline V and J ends were trimmed by 5 bases and 0 bases, with 9 bases remaining between them. The CDR3: CASRPDSSGNTIYF. The CDR3 DNA reads as TGCGCCAGCAGGCCAGATAGCTCTGGAAACACCATATATTTT.

V gene TRBV18 combines with J gene TRBJ2-3; D may be TRBD1 (5 bases). Germline CDR1 is KGHSH and CDR2 is LQKENI. Trimming took 2 bases from V and 6 from J, leaving 9 bases between them. CDR3 size: 13 residues. CDR3 residues: CASSPTTVDTQYF. DNA of the CDR3: TGTGCCAGCTCACCAACGACAGTCGATACGCAGTATTTT.

The V and J genes are TRBV28 and TRBJ1-6; 8 bases line up with TRBD1. The V gene end was trimmed by 4 bases and the J gene end by 7 bases; junction bases not matched to a gene: 3. The CDR3 loop spans 14 amino acids. The germline V gene encodes CDR1 MDHEN and CDR2 SYDVKM. In DNA form, the CDR3 reads TGTGCCAGCAGTTCAGGGGGCGAAAATTCACCCCTCCACTTT. Translation: CASSSGGENSPLHF.

The chain employs TRBV5-4 and TRBJ1-5, with 8 bases that match TRBD1. There are 19 residues in the CDR3. The trim removed 0 bases at V and 5 bases at J, leaving 16 bases unmatched. In germline, CDR1 is SGHNT, CDR2 YYREEE (reference sequence). For the CDR3, the DNA is TGTGCCAGCAGCTTGGGTGCGGGCGGACAGGGAGGTGGAGATCAGCCCCAGCATTTT. It is translated as CASSLGAGGQGGGDQPQHF. Looking up the rest from reference TRBV5-4 and TRBJ1-5 gives the full variable domain: ETGVTQSPTHLIKTRGQQVTLRCSSQSGHNTVSWYQQALGQGPQFIFQYYREEENGRGNFPPRFSGLQFPNYSSELNVNALELDDSALYLCASSLGAGGQGGGDQPQHFGDGTRLSIL.

CDR3 residues: CASSFSWGGTTDTQYF. DNA for the CDR3: TGTGCCAGCAGTTTCTCTTGGGGGGGAACCACAGATACGCAGTATTTT. The rearrangement uses TRBV28 and TRBJ2-3; 7 nucleotides align to TRBD2. The CDR3 totals 16 residues. V lost 3 bases to trimming and J lost 2 bases; unmatched junction nucleotides: 8. Per the germline V gene, CDR1 is MDHEN and CDR2 is SYDVKM.

The chain recombines TRBV10-2 with TRBJ1-5, with D possibly being TRBD1 (5 bases). Trimming took off 5 bases at V and 2 bases at J, with 16 bases between the two ends. The CDR3 has 16 amino acids. CDR1 is WSHSY, CDR2 SAAADI, per germline. The CDR3 reads CASSWGRGAGNQPQHF. CDR3 in DNA: TGCGCCAGCAGTTGGGGACGGGGCGCGGGCAATCAGCCCCAGCATTTT.

The J gene is TRBJ1-2, the V gene TRBV4-1; D unclear. The germline V gene has CDR1 MGHRA and CDR2 YSYEKL. V was clipped by 5 bases and J by 4 bases, with 14 bases between them. CDR3 length: 14 amino acids. The CDR3 sequence: CASSSQRAGYGYTF. The CDR3 DNA reads as TGCGCCAGCAGCAGCCAGCGCGCCGGCTATGGCTACACCTTC.

The chain links TRBV30 to TRBJ2-7; the match to TRBD1 covers 9 bases. Looked up from germline, CDR1 is GTSNPN and CDR2 is SVGIG (reference sequence). This CDR3 region has 16 residues. Trimming took 2 bases from V and 7 from J; bases not matched to a gene: 15. The CDR3 bases are TGTGCCTGGAGTCCCCTTCCGGGACAGGGACGGGGGGAGCAGTACTTC. The encoded protein is CAWSPLPGQGRGEQYF.

The chain employs TRBV5-4 and TRBJ2-7; 7 bases fit TRBD1. The germline V gene encodes CDR1 SGHNT and CDR2 YYREEE (reference sequence). V shed 4 bases, J shed 1 base, and the junction held 5 bases outside the gene matches. The CDR3 runs to 14 residues. The chain's CDR3 is CASSPDRRSYEQYF. CDR3 DNA sequence: TGTGCCAGCAGCCCGGACAGGCGATCCTACGAGCAGTACTTC. The complete variable domain, with remaining parts taken from reference TRBV5-4 and TRBJ2-7, reads ETGVTQSPTHLIKTRGQQVTLRCSSQSGHNTVSWYQQALGQGPQFIFQYYREEENGRGNFPPRFSGLQFPNYSSELNVNALELDDSALYLCASSPDRRSYEQYFGPGTRLTVT.

A few counts support this clone. The chain employs TRBV6-5 and TRBJ1-5; tentatively, D is TRBD1 (5 bases). The CDR3 has 13 amino acids. Germline CDR1 MNHEY, CDR2 SVGAGI. V was clipped by 6 bases and J by 5 bases, with 11 bases between them. CDR3 DNA: TGTGCCAGCAGAGCGAACAGGTATCAGCCCCAGCATTTT. It specifies CASRANRYQPQHF.

J is TRBJ2-2 and V is TRBV6-5; TRBD1 matches at 8 bases. V was pared by 7 bases and J by 7 bases, with 11 bases of the junction left unmatched. Germline loops: CDR1 MNHEY, CDR2 SVGAGI. There are 15 residues in the CDR3. Here the CDR3 reads CASTLSQGAVGELFF. The CDR3 DNA follows: TGTGCCAGCACCCTATCCCAGGGGGCGGTCGGGGAGCTGTTTTTT.